This is a list of T cell receptor beta chains from one sample in a study of identical twins' blood T cells. TCRdb called the 5' RACE reads again in MiXCR, with one record for every CDR3 protein. This table holds fewer than 450,000 distinct CDR3 sequences, over 25% found once. The sequencing sample was made of PBMCs. The receptors here all came from a woman aged 18-55 years in good health. Each CDR3 is given with its conserved first and last residue. Fields, in order: clone size, J gene, D gene, V gene, CDR3 protein, CDR3 DNA. The D gene is left open where the match is weak. Clone size is stated in some rows and not others, as once, few, many or a class when expanded.

- | TRBJ1-1 | - | TRBV19 | CASSANTYTEAFF | TGTGCCAGTAGTGCAAACACGTACACTGAAGCTTTCTTT
once | TRBJ1-5 | - | TRBV3-1 | CASSQGAGPLLTQHF | TGTGCCAGCAGCCAAGGGGCAGGTCCCCTTTTGACCCAGCATTTT
- | TRBJ2-7 | TRBD2 | TRBV6-5 | CASSPTSGSSHEQYF | TGTGCCAGCAGTCCAACTAGCGGGAGCTCCCACGAGCAGTACTTC
few | TRBJ2-2 | - | TRBV7-9 | CASSFSRFAGELFF | TGTGCCAGCAGCTTCTCCAGGTTCGCCGGGGAGCTGTTTTTT
- | TRBJ1-2 | - | TRBV29-1 | CSAGREGRGYTF | TGCAGCGCCGGCAGGGAGGGGAGGGGCTACACCTTC
- | TRBJ1-5 | - | TRBV20-1 | CSAKEGEQPEHF | TGCAGTGCAAAGGAGGGGGAACAGCCCGAGCATTTT
few | TRBJ1-1 | - | TRBV19 | CASTPGTEAFF | TGTGCCAGTACCCCGGGGACGGAAGCTTTCTTT
- | TRBJ2-5 | - | TRBV7-2 | CASSLVQEVETQYF | TGTGCCAGCAGCTTAGTACAGGAGGTAGAGACCCAGTACTTC
few | TRBJ1-1 | TRBD1 | TRBV5-1 | CASSQLTGRTEAFF | TGCGCCAGCAGCCAATTGACAGGGAGGACTGAAGCTTTCTTT
few | TRBJ1-2 | - | TRBV3-1 | CASSQTGFYGYTF | TGTGCCAGCAGCCAAACAGGATTCTATGGCTACACCTTC
- | TRBJ1-4 | TRBD1 | TRBV5-1 | CAISSDGQGEKLFF | TGCGCCATCAGCTCCGACGGACAGGGAGAAAAACTGTTTTTT
few | TRBJ1-3 | - | TRBV5-1 | CASSGGDAGNTIYF | TGCGCCAGCTCCGGCGGGGACGCTGGAAACACCATATATTTT
few | TRBJ1-4 | - | TRBV18 | CASPPTATNEKLFF | TGTGCCAGCCCGCCTACGGCAACTAATGAAAAACTGTTTTTT
- | TRBJ1-5 | - | TRBV20-1 | CSVGRGLPPTGNNQPQHF | TGCAGTGTTGGCAGAGGACTCCCACCCACAGGCAATAATCAGCCCCAGCATTTT
- | TRBJ1-1 | - | TRBV29-1 | CSVGWGGGWTEAFF | TGCAGCGTGGGATGGGGGGGCGGTTGGACTGAAGCTTTCTTT